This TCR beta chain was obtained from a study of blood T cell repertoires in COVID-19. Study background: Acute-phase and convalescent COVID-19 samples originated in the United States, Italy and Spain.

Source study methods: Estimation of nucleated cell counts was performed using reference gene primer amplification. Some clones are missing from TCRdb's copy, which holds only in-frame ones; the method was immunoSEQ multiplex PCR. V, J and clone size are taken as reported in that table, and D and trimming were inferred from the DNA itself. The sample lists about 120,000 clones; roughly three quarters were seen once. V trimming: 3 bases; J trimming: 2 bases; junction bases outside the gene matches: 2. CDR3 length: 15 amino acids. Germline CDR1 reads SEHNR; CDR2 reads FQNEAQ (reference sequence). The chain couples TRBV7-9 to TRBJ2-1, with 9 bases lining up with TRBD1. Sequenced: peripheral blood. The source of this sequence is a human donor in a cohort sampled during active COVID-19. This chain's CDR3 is CASSLTGGTYNEQFF. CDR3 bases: TGTGCCAGCAGCTTGACAGGGGGGACCTACAATGAGCAGTTCTTC.